The clone carrying this T cell receptor beta chain was counted only a few times. No antigen is known for it. Every isolated RNA sample was fully reverse transcribed, so sequencing captured expressed TCRB transcripts. The method was immunoSEQ multiplex PCR; TCRdb's version includes in-frame clones alone and lacks a portion of them. The sample has around 650,000 clones; roughly an eighth are singletons. The data were obtained in a study of beta chain features in type 1 diabetes. Findings and caveats of the study: All four CD4+ subsets of Type 1 diabetes patients contained TCRB CDR3s that were moderately but significantly shorter.

Per donor, one heparinised blood draw averaged roughly 120 mL. CDR1 and CDR2 (germline): SQVTM, ANQGSEA. The CDR3 has 15 amino acids. Losses at the gene ends were 7 bases for V and 7 bases for J; bases not matched to a gene: 12. This chain connects TRBV29-1 to TRBJ2-1; TRBD2 aligns across 11 bases. The TCR originated in a young man with type 1 diabetes. Sequencing was carried out using naive CD4+ T cells from blood. The CDR3: CSAAILAGEGNEQFF. CDR3 coding DNA: TGCAGCGCCGCAATACTAGCGGGGGAGGGGAATGAGCAGTTCTTC.